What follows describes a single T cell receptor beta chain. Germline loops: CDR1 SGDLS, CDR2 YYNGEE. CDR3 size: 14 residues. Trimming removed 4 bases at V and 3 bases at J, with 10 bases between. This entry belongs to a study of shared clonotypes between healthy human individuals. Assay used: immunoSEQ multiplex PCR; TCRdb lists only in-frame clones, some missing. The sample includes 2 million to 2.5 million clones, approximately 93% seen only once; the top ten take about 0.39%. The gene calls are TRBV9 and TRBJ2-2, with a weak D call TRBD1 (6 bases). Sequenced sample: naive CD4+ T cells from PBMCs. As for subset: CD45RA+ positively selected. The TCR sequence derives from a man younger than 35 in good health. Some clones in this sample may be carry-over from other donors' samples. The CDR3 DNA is TGTGCCAGCAGCCAGGACAGCTACACCGGGGAGCTGTTTTTT. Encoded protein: CASSQDSYTGELFF.